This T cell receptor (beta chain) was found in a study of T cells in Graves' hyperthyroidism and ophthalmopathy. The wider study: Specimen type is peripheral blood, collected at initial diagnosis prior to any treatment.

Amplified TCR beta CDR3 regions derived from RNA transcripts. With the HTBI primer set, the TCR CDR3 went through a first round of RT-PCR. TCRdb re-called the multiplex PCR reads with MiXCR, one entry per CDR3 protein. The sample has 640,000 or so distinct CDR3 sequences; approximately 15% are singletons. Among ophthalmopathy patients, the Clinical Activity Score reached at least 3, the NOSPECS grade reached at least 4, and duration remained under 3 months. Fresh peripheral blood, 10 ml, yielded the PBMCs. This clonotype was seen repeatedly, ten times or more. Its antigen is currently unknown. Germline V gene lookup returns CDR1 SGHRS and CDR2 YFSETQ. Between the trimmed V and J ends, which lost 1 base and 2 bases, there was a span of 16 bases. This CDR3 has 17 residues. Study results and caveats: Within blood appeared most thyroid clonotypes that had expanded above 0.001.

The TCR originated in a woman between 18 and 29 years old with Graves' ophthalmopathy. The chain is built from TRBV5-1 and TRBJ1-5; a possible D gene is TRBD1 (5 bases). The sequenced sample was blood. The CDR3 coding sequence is TGCGCCAGCAGCTTGAACCCGGCAGGGTACGGCAATCAGCCCCAGCATTTT. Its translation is CASSLNPAGYGNQPQHF.